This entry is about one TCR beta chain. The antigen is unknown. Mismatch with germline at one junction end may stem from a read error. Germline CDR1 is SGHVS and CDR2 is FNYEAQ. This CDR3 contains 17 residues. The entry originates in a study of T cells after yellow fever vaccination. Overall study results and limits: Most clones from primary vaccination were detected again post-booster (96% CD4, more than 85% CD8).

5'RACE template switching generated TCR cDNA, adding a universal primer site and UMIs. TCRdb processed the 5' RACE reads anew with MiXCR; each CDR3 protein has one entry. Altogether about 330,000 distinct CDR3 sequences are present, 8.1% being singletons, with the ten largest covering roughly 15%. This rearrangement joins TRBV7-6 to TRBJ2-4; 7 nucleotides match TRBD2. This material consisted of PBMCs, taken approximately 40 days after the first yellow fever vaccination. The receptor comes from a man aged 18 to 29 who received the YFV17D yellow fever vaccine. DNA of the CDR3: TGTGCCAGCAGCCTAGCGGTCGGGGACTTAGCCAAAAACATTCAGTACTTC. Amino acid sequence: CASSLAVGDLAKNIQYF.